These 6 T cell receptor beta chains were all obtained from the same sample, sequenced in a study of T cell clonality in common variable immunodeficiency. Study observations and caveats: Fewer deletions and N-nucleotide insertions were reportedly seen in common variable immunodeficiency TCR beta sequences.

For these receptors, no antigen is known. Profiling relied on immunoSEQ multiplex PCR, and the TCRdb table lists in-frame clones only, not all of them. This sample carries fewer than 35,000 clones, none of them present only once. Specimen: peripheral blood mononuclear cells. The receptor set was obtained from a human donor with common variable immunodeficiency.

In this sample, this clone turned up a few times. The CDR3 loop reads CASSIRQRELEKLFF. The CDR3 bases that were read are TGTGCCAGCAGCATTAGACAGCGAGAGTTGGAAAAA. This rearrangement joins TRBV7-9 to TRBJ1-4, with a weak D call TRBD1 (5 bases). From the germline J gene comes the end of the CDR3, since the read stops 3 residues before it. The length of the CDR3 is 15 residues. The V end lost 5 bases, the J end lost 8 bases, and 18 bases lay between the germline ends. The germline gives CDR1 SEHNR, CDR2 FQNEAQ (reference sequence).

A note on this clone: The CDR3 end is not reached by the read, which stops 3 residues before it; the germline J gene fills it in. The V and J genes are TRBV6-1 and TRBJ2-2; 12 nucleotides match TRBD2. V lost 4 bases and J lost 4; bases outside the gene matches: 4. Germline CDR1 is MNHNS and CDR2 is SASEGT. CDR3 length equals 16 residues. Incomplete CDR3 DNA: TGTGCCAGCAGTGGACTAGCGGGGGCCGTCACCGGGGAG. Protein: CASSGLAGAVTGE. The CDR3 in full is CASSGLAGAVTGELFF.

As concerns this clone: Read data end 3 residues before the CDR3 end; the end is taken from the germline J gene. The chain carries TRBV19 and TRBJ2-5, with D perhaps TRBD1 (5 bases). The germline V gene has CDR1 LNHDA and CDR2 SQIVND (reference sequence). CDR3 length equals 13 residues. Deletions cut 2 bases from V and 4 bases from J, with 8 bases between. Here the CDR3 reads CASSIRQGETQYF. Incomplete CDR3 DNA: TGTGCCAGTAGTATAAGGCAGGGAGAGACC. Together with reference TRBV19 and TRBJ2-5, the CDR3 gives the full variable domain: DGGITQSPKYLFRKEGQNVTLSCEQNLNHDAMYWYRQDPGQGLRLIYYSQIVNDFQKGDIAEGYSVSREKKESFPLTVTSAQKNPTAFYLCASSIRQGETQYFGPGTRLLVL.

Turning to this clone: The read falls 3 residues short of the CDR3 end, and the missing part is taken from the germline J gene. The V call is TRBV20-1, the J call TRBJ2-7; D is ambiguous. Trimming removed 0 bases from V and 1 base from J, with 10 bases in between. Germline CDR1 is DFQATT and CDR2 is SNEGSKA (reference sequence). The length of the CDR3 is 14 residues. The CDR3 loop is CSARDLSTSYEQYF. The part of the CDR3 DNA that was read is TGCAGTGCTAGAGATCTATCTACTTCCTACGAG.

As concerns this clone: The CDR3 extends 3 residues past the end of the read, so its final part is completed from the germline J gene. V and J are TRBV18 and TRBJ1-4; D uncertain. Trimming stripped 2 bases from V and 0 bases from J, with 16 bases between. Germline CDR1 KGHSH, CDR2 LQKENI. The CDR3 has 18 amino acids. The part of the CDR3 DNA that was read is TGTGCCAGCTCACCAAACGCTCCTAGAGCTACAACTAATGAAAAA. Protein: CASSPNAPRATTNEK. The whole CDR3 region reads CASSPNAPRATTNEKLFF.

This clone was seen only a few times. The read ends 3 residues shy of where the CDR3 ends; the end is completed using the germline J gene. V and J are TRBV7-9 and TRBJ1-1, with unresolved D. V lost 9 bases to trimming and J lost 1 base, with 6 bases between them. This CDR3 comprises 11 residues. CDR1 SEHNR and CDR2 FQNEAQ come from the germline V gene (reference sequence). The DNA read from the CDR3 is TGTGCCAGTCAGTCGAACACTGAA. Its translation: CASQSNTE. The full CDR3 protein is CASQSNTEAFF.